The 5 T cell receptor beta chains below all came from one sample that was sequenced in a study of T cells in Graves' hyperthyroidism and ophthalmopathy. Researchers took RNA transcripts and amplified the TCR beta CDR3 regions from them. A set of HTBI primers served as the primers for a first-round RT-PCR of the TCR CDR3. From the multiplex PCR reads, TCRdb called clonotypes with MiXCR, one entry per CDR3 protein. The sample lists about half a million distinct CDR3 sequences, 22% occurring once. Sequences were obtained from blood. Every receptor here comes from a woman in her seventies with Graves' ophthalmopathy.

This clonotype was observed at least ten times. The chain recombines TRBV2 with TRBJ1-1; maybe TRBD1 (5 bases). CDR3 length equals 17 residues. V lost 6 bases and J 1 base, leaving 21 bases between the germline ends. Germline V gene data show CDR1 as SNHLY and CDR2 as FYNNEI. For the CDR3, the DNA is TGTGCCAGCAGCCTTTTGCGTAAGGGGCAGACGAACACTGAAGCTTTCTTT. Translation: CASSLLRKGQTNTEAFF. Together with reference TRBV2 and TRBJ1-1, the CDR3 gives the full variable domain: EPEVTQTPSHQVTQMGQEVILRCVPISNHLYFYWYRQILGQKVEFLVSFYNNEISEKSEIFDDQFSVERPDGSNFTLKIRSTKLEDSAMYFCASSLLRKGQTNTEAFFGQGTRLTVV.

This clonotype was counted many times. The rearrangement uses TRBV6-1 and TRBJ2-5; maybe TRBD2 (5 bases). V lost 5 bases, J lost 2 bases, and 15 bases lay in between. CDR1 is MNHNS, CDR2 SASEGT, per germline. The CDR3 is made up of 15 amino acids. CDR3 residues: CASSPRRQIQETQYF. Written as DNA, the CDR3 is TGTGCCAGCAGTCCACGGAGGCAGATACAAGAGACCCAGTACTTC.

This clonotype was counted many times. The rearrangement uses TRBV28 and TRBJ2-7, with 8 positions matching TRBD1. CDR1 and CDR2 from the germline V gene are MDHEN and SYDVKM. The trim removed 7 bases at V and 3 bases at J, leaving 14 bases unmatched. The CDR3 is made up of 16 amino acids. The CDR3 nucleotides read TGTGCCAGCACCTCCTGGACAGGGAGCCATTACTACGAGCAGTACTTC. Its translation: CASTSWTGSHYYEQYF.

The gene calls are TRBV27 and TRBJ2-7, with 7 bases matching TRBD1. V dropped 6 bases and J dropped 3; count of bases not matched to a gene: 17. There are 17 residues in the CDR3. The germline gives CDR1 MNHEY, CDR2 SMNVEV (reference sequence). The CDR3 DNA follows: TGTGCCAGCAGCCGCGTTGGGACAGCCAGCCGACTCTACGAGCAGTACTTC. Translating it yields CASSRVGTASRLYEQYF.

The sample holds a few counts of this clonotype. This chain connects TRBV15 to TRBJ1-5, with D uncertain. Trimming cost V 9 bases and J 2 bases, with 11 bases left between them. The CDR3 consists of 13 residues. In germline, CDR1 is LNHNV, CDR2 YYDKDF (reference sequence). The CDR3 DNA reads TGTGCCACAAAACCCGGGGGCAATCAGCCCCAGCATTTT. Translation gives CATKPGGNQPQHF.